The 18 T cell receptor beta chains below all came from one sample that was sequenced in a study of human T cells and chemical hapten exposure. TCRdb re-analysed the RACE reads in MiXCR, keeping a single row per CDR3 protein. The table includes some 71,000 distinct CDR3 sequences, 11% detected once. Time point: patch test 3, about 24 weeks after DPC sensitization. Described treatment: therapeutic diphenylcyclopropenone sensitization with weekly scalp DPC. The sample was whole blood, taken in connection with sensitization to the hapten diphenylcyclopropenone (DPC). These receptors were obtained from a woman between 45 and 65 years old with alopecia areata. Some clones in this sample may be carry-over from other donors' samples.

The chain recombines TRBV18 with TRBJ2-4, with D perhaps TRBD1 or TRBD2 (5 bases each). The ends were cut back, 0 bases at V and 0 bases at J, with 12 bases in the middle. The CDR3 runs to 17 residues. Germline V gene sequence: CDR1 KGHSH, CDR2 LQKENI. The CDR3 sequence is CASSPPVAGTAKNIQYF. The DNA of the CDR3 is TGTGCCAGCTCACCACCCGTGGCAGGGACAGCCAAAAACATTCAGTACTTC.

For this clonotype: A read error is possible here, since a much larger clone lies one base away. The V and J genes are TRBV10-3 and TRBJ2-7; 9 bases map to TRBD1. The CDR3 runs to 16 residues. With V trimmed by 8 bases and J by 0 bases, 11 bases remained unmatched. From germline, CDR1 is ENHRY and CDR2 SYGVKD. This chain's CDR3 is CAIAAPGQGSSYEQYF. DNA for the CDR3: TGTGCCATCGCTGCACCGGGACAGGGTAGCTCCTACGAGCAGTACTTC.

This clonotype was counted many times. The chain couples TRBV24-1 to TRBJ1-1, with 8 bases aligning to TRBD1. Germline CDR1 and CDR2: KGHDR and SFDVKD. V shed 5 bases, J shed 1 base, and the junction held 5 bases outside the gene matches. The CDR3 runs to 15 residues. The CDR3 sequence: CATSGTGTGNTEAFF. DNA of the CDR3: TGTGCCACCAGTGGTACCGGGACAGGGAACACTGAAGCTTTCTTT.

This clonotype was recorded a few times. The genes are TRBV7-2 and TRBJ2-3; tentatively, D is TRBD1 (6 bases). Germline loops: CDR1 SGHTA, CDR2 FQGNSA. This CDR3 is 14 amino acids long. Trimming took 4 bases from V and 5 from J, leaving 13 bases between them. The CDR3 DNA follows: TGTGCCAGCAGCTCGGCAGGGGTACGAGATACGCAGTATTTT. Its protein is CASSSAGVRDTQYF.

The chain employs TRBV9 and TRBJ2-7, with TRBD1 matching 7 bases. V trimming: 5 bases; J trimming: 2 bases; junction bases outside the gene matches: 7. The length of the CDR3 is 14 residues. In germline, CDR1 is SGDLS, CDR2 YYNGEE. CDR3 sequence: CASSDRQGPYEQYF. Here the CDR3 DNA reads TGTGCCAGCAGTGATCGACAGGGCCCCTACGAGCAGTACTTC.

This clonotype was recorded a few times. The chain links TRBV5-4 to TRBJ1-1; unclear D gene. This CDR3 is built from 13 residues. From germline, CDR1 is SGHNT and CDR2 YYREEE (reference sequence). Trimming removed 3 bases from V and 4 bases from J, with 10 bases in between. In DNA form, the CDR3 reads TGTGCCAGCAGCTCCGGACTGGCCACTGAAGCTTTCTTT. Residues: CASSSGLATEAFF.

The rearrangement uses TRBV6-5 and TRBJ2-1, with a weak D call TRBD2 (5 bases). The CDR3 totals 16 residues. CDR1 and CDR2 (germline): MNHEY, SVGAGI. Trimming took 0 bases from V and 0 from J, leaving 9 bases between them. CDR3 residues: CASSYSLRGSYNEQFF. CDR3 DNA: TGTGCCAGCAGTTACTCGCTTCGGGGCTCCTACAATGAGCAGTTCTTC.

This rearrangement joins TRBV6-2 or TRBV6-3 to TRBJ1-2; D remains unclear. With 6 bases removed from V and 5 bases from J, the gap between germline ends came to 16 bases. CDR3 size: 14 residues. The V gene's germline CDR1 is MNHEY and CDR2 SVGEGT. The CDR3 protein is CASRPPEGLYGYTF. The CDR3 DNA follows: TGTGCCAGCAGACCCCCGGAAGGCCTTTATGGCTACACCTTC.

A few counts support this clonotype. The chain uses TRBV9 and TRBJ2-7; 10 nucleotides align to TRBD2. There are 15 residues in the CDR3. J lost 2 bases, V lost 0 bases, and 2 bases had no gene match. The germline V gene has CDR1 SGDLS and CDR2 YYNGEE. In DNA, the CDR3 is TGTGCCAGCAGCGTAGGGACTAGCGGACCCTACGAGCAGTACTTC. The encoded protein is CASSVGTSGPYEQYF.

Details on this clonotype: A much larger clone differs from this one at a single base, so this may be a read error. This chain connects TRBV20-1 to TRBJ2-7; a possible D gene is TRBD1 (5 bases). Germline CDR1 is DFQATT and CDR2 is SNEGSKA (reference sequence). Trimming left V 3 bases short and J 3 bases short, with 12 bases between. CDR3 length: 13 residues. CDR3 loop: CSARNRPNYEQYF. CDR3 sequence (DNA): TGCAGTGCTAGGAACAGGCCGAACTACGAGCAGTACTTC.

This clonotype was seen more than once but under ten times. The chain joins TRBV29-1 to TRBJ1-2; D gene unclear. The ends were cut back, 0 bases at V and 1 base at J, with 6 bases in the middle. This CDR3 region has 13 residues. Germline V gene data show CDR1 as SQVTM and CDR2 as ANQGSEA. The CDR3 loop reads CSVEDRINYGYTF. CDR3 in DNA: TGCAGCGTTGAAGACAGGATTAACTATGGCTACACCTTC.

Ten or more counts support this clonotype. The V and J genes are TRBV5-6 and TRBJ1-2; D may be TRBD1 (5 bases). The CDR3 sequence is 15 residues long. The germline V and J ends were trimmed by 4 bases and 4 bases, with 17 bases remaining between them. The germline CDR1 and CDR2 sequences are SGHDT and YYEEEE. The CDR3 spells CASSPRGHPVYGYTF. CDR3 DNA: TGTGCCAGCAGCCCCCGGGGCCATCCGGTCTATGGCTACACCTTC.

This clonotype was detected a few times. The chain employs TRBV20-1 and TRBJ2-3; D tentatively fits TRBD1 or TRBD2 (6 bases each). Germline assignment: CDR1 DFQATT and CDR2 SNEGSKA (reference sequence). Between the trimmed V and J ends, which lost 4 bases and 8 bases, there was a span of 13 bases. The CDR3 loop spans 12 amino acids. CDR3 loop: CSAIGPGATQYF. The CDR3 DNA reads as TGCAGTGCTATCGGGCCGGGGGCTACGCAGTATTTT.

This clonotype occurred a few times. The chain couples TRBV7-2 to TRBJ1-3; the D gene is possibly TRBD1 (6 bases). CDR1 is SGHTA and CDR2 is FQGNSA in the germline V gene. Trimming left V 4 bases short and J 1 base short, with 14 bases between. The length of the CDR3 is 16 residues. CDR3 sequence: CASSSQPGASGNTIYF. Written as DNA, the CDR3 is TGTGCCAGCAGCTCCCAGCCAGGGGCATCTGGAAACACCATATATTTT.

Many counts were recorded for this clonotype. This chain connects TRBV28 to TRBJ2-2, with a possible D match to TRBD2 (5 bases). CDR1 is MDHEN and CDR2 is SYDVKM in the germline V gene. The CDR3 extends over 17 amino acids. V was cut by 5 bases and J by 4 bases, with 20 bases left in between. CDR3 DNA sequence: TGTGCCAGCAGTCCTCGGACTCGTTTGATTTGCACCGGGGAGCTGTTTTTT. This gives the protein CASSPRTRLICTGELFF.

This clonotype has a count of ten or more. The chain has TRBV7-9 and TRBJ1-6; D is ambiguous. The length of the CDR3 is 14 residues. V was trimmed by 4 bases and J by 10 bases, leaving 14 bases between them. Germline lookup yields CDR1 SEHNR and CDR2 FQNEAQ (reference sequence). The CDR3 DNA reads TGTGCCAGCAGCTCCTTCGCCGGGAGGTCACCCCTCCACTTT. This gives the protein CASSSFAGRSPLHF.

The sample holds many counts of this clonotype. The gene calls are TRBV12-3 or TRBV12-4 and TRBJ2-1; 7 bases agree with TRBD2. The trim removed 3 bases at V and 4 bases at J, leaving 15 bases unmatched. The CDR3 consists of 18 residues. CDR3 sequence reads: CASSFWGIASGGYNEQFF. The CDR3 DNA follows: TGTGCCAGCAGTTTTTGGGGGATTGCTAGCGGAGGGTACAATGAGCAGTTCTTC.

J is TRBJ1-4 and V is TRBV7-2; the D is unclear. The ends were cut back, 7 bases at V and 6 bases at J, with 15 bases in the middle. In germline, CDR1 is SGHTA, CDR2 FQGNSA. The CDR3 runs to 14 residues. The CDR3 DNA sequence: TGTGCCAGCACCCCGCAGGCAGATTATGAAAAACTGTTTTTT. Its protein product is CASTPQADYEKLFF.